The next 9 T cell receptor beta chains were all read from a single sample in a study of blood T cells in healthy people across ages. Together with a sample-barcoded 5' primer, a J-beta primer mix was included in a second PCR lasting roughly 6 to 12 cycles. MiXCR, applied by TCRdb to the 5' RACE reads, yields one record per CDR3 protein. The repertoire holds hundreds of thousands of distinct CDR3 sequences, with around 43% as singletons. The specimen was blood. The receptors originated from a man aged 60 to 69 in good health.

This clonotype was observed a few times. V is TRBV20-1 and J is TRBJ1-1; 8 nucleotides line up with TRBD1. J was trimmed by 2 bases and V by 2 bases; bases with no gene match: 4. Per the germline V gene, CDR1 is DFQATT and CDR2 is SNEGSKA (reference sequence). The CDR3 runs 14 residues. This CDR3 is CSARHGQGNTEAFF. Here the CDR3 DNA reads TGCAGTGCTAGACACGGACAGGGAAACACTGAAGCTTTCTTT.

The chain employs TRBV15 and TRBJ2-7; 8 bases are shared with TRBD1. V shed 3 bases and J 0 bases; nucleotides not matched to a gene: 1. The CDR3 spans 14 residues. Germline V gives CDR1 LNHNV, CDR2 YYDKDF (reference sequence). CDR3 loop: CATSRTGDSYEQYF. The CDR3 nucleotides are TGTGCCACCAGCAGGACAGGGGACTCCTACGAGCAGTACTTC.

The CDR3 spells CASSSSGGINYEQYF. In nucleotides, the CDR3 is TGTGCCAGCAGTTCTAGCGGGGGGATCAATTACGAGCAGTACTTC. V usage is TRBV12-3 or TRBV12-4 and J usage is TRBJ2-5; the match to TRBD2 covers 11 bases. The J call may be in error: the DNA end matches TRBJ2-7 better. This CDR3 has 15 residues.

The chain couples TRBV4-1 to TRBJ1-5, with 10 positions matching TRBD1. The CDR3 runs 15 residues. Germline loops: CDR1 MGHRA, CDR2 YSYEKL. The J segment lost 4 bases and the V segment lost 4 bases, leaving 4 bases of the junction unmatched. CDR3 sequence: CASSLGTGVNQPQHF. The CDR3, as DNA: TGCGCCAGCAGCCTTGGGACAGGGGTTAATCAGCCCCAGCATTTT.

The rearrangement links TRBV10-3 to TRBJ1-2; 7 nucleotides align to TRBD1. J gave up 5 bases and V 3 bases, and 3 bases lay outside the gene matches. The V gene's germline CDR1 is ENHRY and CDR2 SYGVKD. This CDR3 region has 13 residues. CDR3 sequence reads: CAISEAGGYGYTF. The CDR3 coding sequence is TGTGCCATCAGTGAAGCAGGGGGATATGGCTACACCTTC.

This clonotype was found many times. The chain carries TRBV10-1 and TRBJ2-1; maybe TRBD1 (6 bases). The germline V gene has CDR1 WNHNN and CDR2 SYGVQD (reference sequence). This CDR3 spans 13 amino acids. Trimming removed 4 bases from V and 6 bases from J, with 10 bases in between. The CDR3 DNA reads TGCGCCAGCAGTGGCAGGGGATTCAATGAGCAGTTCTTC. This codes for CASSGRGFNEQFF.

There are a few counts of this clonotype. The chain has TRBV30 and TRBJ2-1; TRBD1 might be the D (7 bases). The germline V and J ends were trimmed by 3 bases and 7 bases, with 16 bases remaining between them. Looked up from germline, CDR1 is GTSNPN and CDR2 is SVGIG (reference sequence). This CDR3 is built from 14 residues. CDR3 in DNA: TGTGCCTGGAGGGAGGGAGACAGGGTGAATGAGCAGTTCTTC. This gives the protein CAWREGDRVNEQFF.

This clonotype was seen only once. V gene TRBV6-5 combines with J gene TRBJ1-5, with D perhaps TRBD1 (6 bases). The CDR3 totals 15 residues. The V end lost 5 bases, the J end lost 1 base, and 12 bases lay between the germline ends. Looked up from germline, CDR1 is MNHEY and CDR2 is SVGAGI. CDR3 nucleotides: TGTGCCAGCAGTCCAAAGGACAGCAGCAATCAGCCCCAGCATTTT. This encodes CASSPKDSSNQPQHF.

The genes are TRBV20-1 and TRBJ1-6; D not resolved. Germline CDR1 and CDR2: DFQATT and SNEGSKA (reference sequence). V dropped 6 bases and J dropped 9 bases, with 15 bases sitting between them. The CDR3 is 13 amino acids. The CDR3 region is CSAGLNLVSPLHF. CDR3 in DNA: TGCAGTGCCGGACTTAACCTGGTTTCACCCCTCCACTTT.